Following are 10 T cell receptor beta chains from one sample sequenced in a study of blood T cell repertoires in COVID-19. The table came from immunoSEQ multiplex PCR; TCRdb's copy has only in-frame clones and leaves some out. Of about 51,000 clones in the sample, roughly 84% were seen once. Sequences were obtained from peripheral blood. These receptors were taken from a man aged 45-65 years with acute or convalescent COVID-19.

This sequence joins TRBV28 and TRBJ1-1, with 9 bases aligning to TRBD1. CDR3 length: 18 amino acids. Losses at the gene ends were 1 base for V and 4 bases for J; bases not matched to a gene: 13. Germline V lookup: CDR1 MDHEN, CDR2 SYDVKM. The CDR3 sequence: CASSLSRPGTGIGTEAFF. In DNA, the CDR3 is TGTGCCAGCAGTTTATCCCGTCCCGGGACAGGGATCGGCACTGAAGCTTTCTTT.

This clone was counted a single time. The V call is TRBV3-1 (or the pseudogene TRBV3-2), the J call TRBJ1-2; weak D call: TRBD1 (6 bases). The CDR3 extends over 16 amino acids. V lost 6 bases and J lost 2, with 19 bases in between. Germline-derived CDR1 and CDR2 are LGHDT and YNNKEL (reference sequence). The CDR3 nucleotides are TGTGCCAGCAGTTTCTCTGCCGGGACAAGGAACTATGGCTACACCTTC. Its protein is CASSFSAGTRNYGYTF.

This chain links TRBV5-1 with TRBJ2-1; 9 bases are a match to TRBD2. CDR3 length equals 14 residues. With V trimmed by 2 bases and J by 5 bases, 2 bases remained unmatched. CDR1 is SGHRS and CDR2 is YFSETQ in the germline V gene. The CDR3 nucleotides read TGCGCCAGCAGCTTTAGCGGGAGCCACAATGAGCAGTTCTTC. It translates to CASSFSGSHNEQFF.

The rearrangement uses TRBV28 and TRBJ1-1; 9 nucleotides align to TRBD1. Germline V CDR1 and CDR2: MDHEN, SYDVKM. The CDR3 has 12 residues. Trimming at V came to 4 bases and at J to 7 bases, leaving 1 base not matched to a gene. The CDR3 DNA reads TGTGCCAGCAGTTGGGACAGGGTTGAAGCTTTCTTT. The encoded protein is CASSWDRVEAFF.

The rearrangement joins TRBV5-3 to TRBJ1-1, with 9 bases aligning to TRBD1. TRBV5-3 belongs to the ORF category, with a function that is uncertain. V was clipped by 1 base and J by 4 bases; unmatched bases: 5. This CDR3 has 15 amino acids. CDR3 region: CARSLRTGVGTEAFF. The DNA of the CDR3 is TGTGCCAGAAGCTTGCGGACAGGGGTTGGCACTGAAGCTTTCTTT.

This chain uses TRBV27 with TRBJ2-3; D remains unclear. CDR3 length: 13 residues. Trimming cost V 8 bases and J 6 bases, with 15 bases left between them. From germline, CDR1 is MNHEY and CDR2 SMNVEV (reference sequence). CDR3 region: CASVGFPPDTQYF. DNA of the CDR3: TGTGCCAGCGTGGGCTTCCCACCGGATACGCAGTATTTT.

The chain is built from TRBV5-8 and TRBJ2-7, with D possibly being TRBD1 (5 bases). V lost 3 bases and J 2 bases, leaving 9 bases between the germline ends. Germline values: CDR1 SGHTS, CDR2 YDEGEE. This CDR3 is 13 amino acids long. The CDR3 region is CASSYWGAYEQYF. CDR3 in DNA: TGTGCCAGCAGCTATTGGGGCGCCTACGAGCAGTACTTC.

In its sample, this clone was seen a few times. The V and J genes are TRBV5-6 and TRBJ2-3; TRBD2 matches at 7 bases. J gave up 7 bases and V 0 bases, and 11 bases lay outside the gene matches. The CDR3 has 16 residues. CDR1 and CDR2 from the germline V gene are SGHDT and YYEEEE. CDR3 amino acids: CASSLVGGTSPNTQYF. The CDR3 DNA reads as TGTGCCAGCAGCTTGGTCGGGGGGACCTCCCCGAATACGCAGTATTTT.

The chain employs TRBV10-3 and TRBJ1-1; 9 nucleotides align to TRBD1. Germline V CDR1 and CDR2: ENHRY, SYGVKD. With 6 bases clipped from V and 7 bases from J, the junction kept 9 bases outside the gene matches. The CDR3 totals 14 residues. The CDR3 DNA reads TGTGCCATCAGCGACTCCGGGACAGGGTTTGAAGCTTTCTTT. Amino acids: CAISDSGTGFEAFF.

This clone has just a few counts. The rearrangement uses TRBV11-3 and TRBJ2-1, with 16 bases lining up with TRBD2. V lost 5 bases to trimming and J lost 7 bases; unmatched junction nucleotides: 2. The germline V gene encodes CDR1 SGHNT and CDR2 YENEEA. This CDR3 has 15 amino acids. CDR3 DNA sequence: TGTGCCAGCAGCCCGGGACTAGCGGGAGGGAATGAGCAGTTCTTC. Residues: CASSPGLAGGNEQFF.